Listed below are T cell receptor beta chains from one sample, sequenced in a study of prognosis after radiotherapy for stage I lung cancer. TCRdb reprocessed the multiplex PCR reads via MiXCR and lists one record per CDR3 protein. The sample has 10,000 to 15,000 distinct CDR3 sequences, roughly 43% seen once. Sequencing was performed on PBMCs, taken before or after stereotactic body radiation therapy (not recorded which). These receptors were collected from a donor over 45 with non-small cell lung cancer. Each CDR3 is given with its conserved first and last residue. A D gene is named only where the DNA matches it firmly. For some rows the clone size is stated as once, few or many, or as a class when expanded; others skip it.

TRBD2	many	TRBJ2-1	TRBV10-3	CAIRAGDLNEQFF	TGTGCCATCAGGGCGGGAGATCTCAATGAGCAGTTCTTC
TRBD1	many	TRBJ1-3	TRBV4-3	CASSQDLGTESSGNTIYF	TGCGCCAGCAGCCAAGATTTAGGGACAGAGAGCTCTGGAAACACCATATATTTT
.	medium-sized	TRBJ1-1	TRBV7-9	CASSSSTEAFF	TGTGCCAGCAGCTCCTCCACTGAAGCTTTCTTT
TRBD1	many	TRBJ1-1	TRBV5-1	CASSLTGQGWTEAFF	TGCGCCAGCAGCTTAACCGGACAGGGGTGGACTGAAGCTTTCTTT
.	many	TRBJ2-5	TRBV20-1	CSAQPAWGSSGVGETQYF	TGCAGTGCCCAACCGGCCTGGGGGAGTTCGGGTGTTGGGGAGACCCAGTACTTC
TRBD2	once	TRBJ2-1	TRBV7-2	CASSSPGLAGEGEQFF	TGTGCCAGCAGCTCACCGGGACTAGCGGGAGAGGGTGAGCAGTTCTTC
.	.	TRBJ2-7	TRBV7-9	CASSPEAGRPGEQYF	TGTGCCAGCAGCCCGGAGGCGGGCAGGCCAGGGGAGCAGTACTTC
TRBD2	few	TRBJ2-3	TRBV4-1	CASSPTSGSTDTQYF	TGCGCCAGCAGCCCGACTAGCGGGAGCACAGATACGCAGTATTTT
TRBD2	many	TRBJ2-1	TRBV7-6	CASSLIWGGSSEQFF	TGTGCCAGCAGCTTAATTTGGGGGGGGAGTAGTGAGCAGTTCTTC
.	many	TRBJ2-7	TRBV7-9	CASSAASSYEQYF	TGTGCCAGCAGTGCCGCAAGCTCCTACGAGCAGTACTTC
.	many	TRBJ2-1	TRBV24-1	CATSDELGKQFF	TGTGCCACCAGTGATGAATTGGGGAAACAGTTCTTC
.	.	TRBJ2-7	TRBV27	CASNPGGGPSEQYF	TGTGCCAGCAACCCAGGGGGGGGACCGAGCGAGCAGTACTTC
.	.	TRBJ1-2	TRBV6-1	CASSALGGDYGYTF	TGTGCCAGCAGTGCCCTCGGGGGAGACTATGGCTACACCTTC
.	many	TRBJ2-1	TRBV9	CASSVAGSPDYNEQFF	TGTGCCAGCAGCGTAGCGGGGTCCCCAGACTACAATGAGCAGTTCTTC
TRBD1	.	TRBJ1-2	TRBV5-1	CASILGQGAYCYTF	TGCGCCAGCATCTTGGGACAGGGGGCGTATTGCTACACCTTC
TRBD1	.	TRBJ1-1	TRBV12-3/TRBV12-4	CASSSLRGLGSTEAFF	TGTGCCAGCAGCAGCCTGAGGGGGCTCGGGTCCACTGAAGCTTTCTTT
.	many	TRBJ1-4	TRBV28	CASSLTEKLFF	TGTGCCAGCAGTTTGACTGAAAAACTGTTTTTT
.	many	TRBJ2-5	TRBV6-1	CASSEVNRGGGTQYF	TGTGCCAGCAGTGAAGTGAACAGGGGGGGGGGGACCCAGTACTTC
.	medium-sized	TRBJ1-1	TRBV28	CASSFRSWAKTEAFF	TGTGCCAGCAGTTTTCGTTCATGGGCGAAGACTGAAGCTTTCTTT
.	.	TRBJ2-1	TRBV11-2	CASSLVGRYNEQFF	TGTGCCAGCAGCTTAGTTGGTAGGTACAATGAGCAGTTCTTC
TRBD1	medium-sized	TRBJ2-7	TRBV6-1	CASMTGVSYEQYF	TGTGCCAGTATGACAGGGGTCTCCTACGAGCAGTACTTC
TRBD1	medium-sized	TRBJ2-1	TRBV11-3	CASSSRRQGDEQFF	TGTGCCAGCAGCTCAAGACGGCAGGGGGATGAGCAGTTCTTC
TRBD2	many	TRBJ2-7	TRBV4-1	CASSLAGVNEQYF	TGCGCCAGTAGCCTAGCGGGAGTAAACGAGCAGTACTTC
TRBD1	many	TRBJ2-3	TRBV18	CASSPLPGQGAADTQYF	TGTGCCAGCTCACCACTTCCCGGACAGGGGGCAGCAGATACGCAGTATTTT
TRBD2	.	TRBJ2-7	TRBV12-3/TRBV12-4	CASSLARATSGRTYEQYF	TGTGCCAGCAGTTTAGCGCGGGCGACTAGCGGGAGGACCTACGAGCAGTACTTC
.	many	TRBJ1-3	TRBV4-3	CASSQEGNSFSGNTIYF	TGCGCCAGCAGCCAAGAGGGGAACAGCTTCTCTGGAAACACCATATATTTT
.	many	TRBJ2-5	TRBV7-3	CASSFSGTLGETQYF	TGTGCCAGCAGCTTTTCCGGGACTCTTGGAGAGACCCAGTACTTC
.	many	TRBJ1-4	TRBV6-2/TRBV6-3	CASSEVGGYNEKLFF	TGTGCCAGCAGTGAAGTAGGGGGTTATAATGAAAAACTGTTTTTT
.	.	TRBJ1-2	TRBV5-4	CASSPDRNYGYTF	TGTGCCAGCAGTCCGGACAGAAACTATGGCTACACCTTC
.	few	TRBJ2-4	TRBV5-6	CASTLRGKNIQYF	TGTGCCTCTACCCTGAGGGGGAAAAACATTCAGTACTTC
.	medium-sized	TRBJ1-6	TRBV19	CASSIVPNSSGHIDNSPLHF	TGTGCCAGTAGTATAGTCCCGAACAGCTCGGGGCATATCGACAATTCACCCCTCCACTTT
.	many	TRBJ2-7	TRBV30	CAWRLSGSSYEQYF	TGTGCCTGGAGGTTGTCAGGAAGCTCCTACGAGCAGTACTTC
.	.	TRBJ1-4	TRBV7-9	CTSSFRGDEKLFF	TGTACCAGCAGCTTCCGGGGGGATGAAAAACTGTTTTTT
.	medium-sized	TRBJ2-1	TRBV6-2/TRBV6-3	CASSYRQGYNEQFF	TGTGCCAGCAGTTACAGGCAGGGTTATAATGAGCAGTTCTTC
TRBD1	.	TRBJ2-7	TRBV12-3/TRBV12-4	CASSSGTGASEQYF	TGTGCCAGCAGTTCCGGGACAGGGGCAAGCGAGCAGTACTTC
.	many	TRBJ2-5	TRBV7-9	CASIRFPSPGYF	TGTGCCAGCATCAGGTTTCCCAGTCCGGGGTACTTC